The 19 T cell receptor beta chains below were found in one sample sequenced in a study of cytomegalovirus exposure and HLA in healthy donors. Primers included in the PCR were 60 Vbeta and 13 Jbeta primers. The method was immunoSEQ multiplex PCR; TCRdb's version includes in-frame clones alone and lacks a portion of them. Found here are more than 100,000 clones, more than 65% of them singletons; the top ten hold 3.7%. Sequencing used PBMCs. The source of these receptors is a human donor in good health.

The chain joins TRBV4-1 to TRBJ2-3; the match to TRBD2 covers 14 bases. Germline loops: CDR1 MGHRA, CDR2 YSYEKL. The CDR3 contains 20 residues. V trimming: 0 bases; J trimming: 2 bases; junction bases outside the gene matches: 10. The CDR3 bases are TGCGCCAGCAGCCAAGATTGGGGCTTGGGACTAGCGGGAGCCACAGATACGCAGTATTTT. Protein: CASSQDWGLGLAGATDTQYF.

The rearrangement joins TRBV5-1 to TRBJ2-2, with TRBD1 matching over 9 bases. Unmatched junction bases numbered 7, after V lost 4 bases and J lost 6 bases. This CDR3 is built from 15 residues. From germline, CDR1 is SGHRS and CDR2 YFSETQ. The CDR3 bases are TGCGCCAGCAGCGTCAGGACAGGGGCGGCCGGGGAGCTGTTTTTT. This encodes CASSVRTGAAGELFF.

The V and J genes are TRBV7-3 and TRBJ2-1; the D is unclear. CDR3 length: 16 amino acids. Germline CDR1 SGHTA, CDR2 FQGTGA. V was pared by 5 bases and J by 0 bases, with 14 bases between. The CDR3 DNA reads as TGTGCCAGCAGCCCGGCGGCAGAGCTCTCCTACAATGAGCAGTTCTTC. Translating it yields CASSPAAELSYNEQFF.

The genes are TRBV28 and TRBJ1-6; D not certain. Germline lookup yields CDR1 MDHEN and CDR2 SYDVKM. Between the trimmed V and J ends, which lost 2 bases and 6 bases, there was a span of 8 bases. The CDR3 runs to 14 residues. CDR3 protein: CASSLTLPNSPLHF. The CDR3 DNA follows: TGTGCCAGCAGTTTAACTTTACCTAATTCACCCCTCCACTTT. The whole variable domain, remainder taken from reference TRBV28 and TRBJ1-6, is DVKVTQSSRYLVKRTGEKVFLECVQDMDHENMFWYRQDPGLGLRLIYFSYDVKMKEKGDIPEGYSVSREKKERFSLILESASTNQTSMYLCASSLTLPNSPLHFGNGTRLTVT.

This chain links TRBV5-4 with TRBJ2-5, with 11 nucleotides matching TRBD2. The CDR3 totals 18 residues. Germline CDR1 and CDR2: SGHNT and YYREEE (reference sequence). V trimming: 2 bases; J trimming: 5 bases; junction bases outside the gene matches: 14. In DNA, the CDR3 is TGTGCCAGCAGCTTCAGGACTAGCGGGTCCCAAATAGTGGAGACCCAGTACTTC. It translates to CASSFRTSGSQIVETQYF.

The chain carries TRBV9 and TRBJ2-3; TRBD2 matches 9 bases. Per the germline V gene, CDR1 is SGDLS and CDR2 is YYNGEE. This CDR3 spans 15 amino acids. J was trimmed by 7 bases and V by 3 bases; bases with no gene match: 9. This CDR3 reads CASSGRRLAGNTQYF. CDR3 sequence (DNA): TGTGCCAGCAGCGGTAGGCGGCTAGCGGGGAATACGCAGTATTTT.

The chain has TRBV25-1 and TRBJ2-7; TRBD1 agrees at 7 bases. Germline lookup yields CDR1 MGHDK and CDR2 SYGVNS. V gave up 8 bases and J gave up 7 bases; unmatched junction bases: 8. The CDR3 is 12 residues long. The CDR3 DNA reads as TGTGCCAGCGGGACAGTCCTGGGGGAGCAGTACTTC. It specifies CASGTVLGEQYF.

The V and J genes are TRBV9 and TRBJ1-1, with 11 nucleotides matching TRBD1. CDR3 length: 16 residues. The trim removed 2 bases at V and 3 bases at J, leaving 6 bases unmatched. Germline V lookup: CDR1 SGDLS, CDR2 YYNGEE. In DNA form, the CDR3 reads TGTGCCAGCAGCGTCCTACCGGGACAGGGGGACACTGAAGCTTTCTTT. It translates to CASSVLPGQGDTEAFF.

The chain couples TRBV9 to TRBJ2-6; TRBD2 agrees at 7 bases. Germline-derived CDR1 and CDR2 are SGDLS and YYNGEE. CDR3 length: 18 residues. The ends lost 4 bases at V and 0 bases at J; junction bases unmatched: 10. The chain's CDR3 is CASSLPGLTLSGANVLTF. In DNA, the CDR3 is TGTGCCAGCAGCCTTCCGGGACTAACCCTCTCTGGGGCCAACGTCCTGACTTTC.

The chain has TRBV4-1 and TRBJ2-1, with 7 bases lining up with TRBD1. Germline assignment: CDR1 MGHRA and CDR2 YSYEKL. V lost 1 base, J lost 3 bases, and 9 bases stayed unmatched. This CDR3 spans 17 amino acids. As DNA, the CDR3 is TGCGCCAGCAGCCAAGTGCCGTCCAGGGGGTTCTACAATGAGCAGTTCTTC. Translation: CASSQVPSRGFYNEQFF.

The chain employs TRBV7-2 and TRBJ1-2; 7 nucleotides agree with TRBD1. With V trimmed by 0 bases and J by 9 bases, 4 bases remained unmatched. The CDR3 is 13 residues long. Germline V gene sequence: CDR1 SGHTA, CDR2 FQGNSA. The CDR3 DNA follows: TGTGCCAGCAGCTTAGCGAGGGGGCGAAGCTACACCTTC. It is translated as CASSLARGRSYTF.

This clone showed up just a few times. The rearrangement links TRBV11-2 to TRBJ2-7; D not certain. This CDR3 has 14 amino acids. CDR1 SGHAT and CDR2 FQNNGV come from the germline V gene. V lost 1 base, J lost 0 bases, and 7 bases lay in between. The CDR3 is CASSLAGLSYEQYF. The CDR3 coding sequence is TGTGCCAGCAGCTTAGCTGGCCTCTCCTACGAGCAGTACTTC.

The chain is built from TRBV6-5 and TRBJ2-1; 10 bases are shared with TRBD1. The junction had 11 bases not matched to a gene; V was cut back by 6 bases and J by 9 bases. The CDR3 runs to 15 residues. Germline-derived CDR1 and CDR2 are MNHEY and SVGAGI. CDR3 in DNA: TGTGCCAGCAGCGACCGGGGACAGGGGAGCGGTGAGCAGTTCTTC. Protein: CASSDRGQGSGEQFF.

The V call is TRBV27, the J call TRBJ1-2; 8 positions match TRBD1. CDR1 MNHEY and CDR2 SMNVEV come from the germline V gene (reference sequence). V was pared by 7 bases and J by 2 bases, with 6 bases of the junction left unmatched. The CDR3 runs to 14 residues. CDR3 region: CASTPGGANYGYTF. The CDR3 DNA is TGTGCCAGCACGCCAGGGGGCGCCAACTATGGCTACACCTTC.

This chain links TRBV18 with TRBJ2-3; tentative D call: TRBD1 (6 bases). The germline CDR1 and CDR2 sequences are KGHSH and LQKENI. Trimming took 3 bases from V and 6 from J, leaving 22 bases between them. The CDR3 length is 17 residues. CDR3 region: CASSPQQGVRHSDTQYF. Written as DNA, the CDR3 is TGTGCCAGCTCACCTCAACAGGGAGTGAGGCACAGTGATACGCAGTATTTT.

This clone was counted a few times. The junction and the germline gene differ at one end; a read error may be behind it. The rearrangement joins TRBV5-1 to TRBJ2-5; D might be TRBD2 (7 bases). In germline, CDR1 is SGHRS, CDR2 YFSETQ. The CDR3 runs to 15 residues. In DNA form, the CDR3 reads TGCGCCAGCAGCTTGGGGGGGGGCAGCCAAGAGGCCCAGTACTTC. It is translated as CASSLGGGSQEAQYF.

The J gene is TRBJ1-1, the V gene TRBV7-9; D not resolved. CDR1 and CDR2 from the germline V gene are SEHNR and FQNEAQ (reference sequence). V was clipped by 5 bases and J by 0 bases, with 25 bases between them. The CDR3 is made up of 19 amino acids. CDR3 sequence: CASSKRVEGAWAMNTEAFF. CDR3 bases: TGTGCCAGCAGCAAAAGGGTGGAGGGCGCATGGGCCATGAACACTGAAGCTTTCTTT. The full variable domain, in which reference TRBV7-9 and TRBJ1-1 provide the parts outside the CDR3, is DTGVSQNPRHKITKRGQNVTFRCDPISEHNRLYWYRQTLGQGPEFLTYFQNEAQLEKSRLLSDRFSAERPKGSFSTLEIQRTEQGDSAMYLCASSKRVEGAWAMNTEAFFGQGTRLTVV.

The chain recombines TRBV6-1 with TRBJ1-5; a weak D match, TRBD1 (6 bases). The CDR3 sequence is 15 residues long. The germline gives CDR1 MNHNS, CDR2 SASEGT. V lost 3 bases and J 4 bases, leaving 13 bases between the germline ends. The CDR3 region is CASSDGGRENQPQHF. The CDR3 coding sequence is TGTGCCAGCAGTGACGGGGGGCGAGAGAATCAGCCCCAGCATTTT.

V gene TRBV5-6 combines with J gene TRBJ1-2, with TRBD1 matching 8 bases. The J segment lost 6 bases and the V segment lost 4 bases, leaving 8 bases of the junction unmatched. CDR1 is SGHDT and CDR2 is YYEEEE in the germline V gene. This CDR3 has 14 amino acids. CDR3 loop: CASSLGTGKHGYTF. Here the CDR3 DNA reads TGTGCCAGCAGCCTAGGGACAGGTAAACATGGCTACACCTTC.